The 12 T cell receptor beta chains below were found in one sample sequenced in a study of blood T cell repertoires in COVID-19. Method: immunoSEQ multiplex PCR; TCRdb's copy keeps in-frame clones and lacks some. Of tens of thousands of clones listed, roughly 84% are singletons. The sample taken for sequencing was peripheral blood. The source of these receptors is a woman in her sixties with acute or convalescent COVID-19.

The CDR3 protein is CASSFGSVGTDTQYF. CDR3 DNA sequence: TGCGCCAGCAGCTTCGGGTCCGTCGGCACAGATACGCAGTATTTT. V is TRBV5-1 and J is TRBJ2-3; no definite D call. CDR1 is SGHRS and CDR2 is YFSETQ in the germline V gene. The V and J ends lost 2 bases and 1 base respectively, with 11 bases between them. This CDR3 spans 15 amino acids.

In this sample, this clone turned up once. The chain is built from TRBV9 and TRBJ1-1, with D possibly being TRBD1 (5 bases). The germline V gene has CDR1 SGDLS and CDR2 YYNGEE. Trimming left V 0 bases short and J 5 bases short, with 17 bases between. The CDR3 runs to 16 residues. The CDR3 region has the DNA TGTGCCAGCAGCGTAGAAGATATAGGCGGGGGGACTGAAGCTTTCTTT. It specifies CASSVEDIGGGTEAFF.

This chain connects TRBV5-4 to TRBJ1-2, with D unclear. V lost 0 bases and J lost 6, with 12 bases in between. CDR1 is SGHNT and CDR2 is YYREEE in the germline V gene (reference sequence). The CDR3 spans 14 residues. Here the CDR3 DNA reads TGTGCCAGCAGCTTGGTATCAGGTACGCATGGCTACACCTTC. It is translated as CASSLVSGTHGYTF.

This clone was seen once. This rearrangement joins TRBV7-3 to TRBJ1-2; TRBD1 is a possible D gene (6 bases). V lost 2 bases and J lost 4, with 17 bases in between. The CDR3 is made up of 16 amino acids. The V gene's germline CDR1 is SGHTA and CDR2 FQGTGA. CDR3 DNA sequence: TGTGCCAGCAGCTTATATGTTGGGCAGGGGAGCTATGGCTACACCTTC. It translates to CASSLYVGQGSYGYTF.

The V gene is TRBV3-1 (or the pseudogene TRBV3-2), the J gene TRBJ1-3, with 8 bases aligning to TRBD1. CDR3 length: 14 residues. Germline V lookup: CDR1 LGHDT, CDR2 YNNKEL (reference sequence). V trimming: 6 bases; J trimming: 5 bases; junction bases outside the gene matches: 6. CDR3 in DNA: TGTGCCAGCAGGGATCAGGGGGCCAGAAACACCATATATTTT. It translates to CASRDQGARNTIYF.

The rearrangement links TRBV2 to TRBJ1-6; a weak D match, TRBD1 (5 bases). The CDR3 length is 17 residues. The ends were cut back, 8 bases at V and 7 bases at J, with 24 bases in the middle. Germline V CDR1 and CDR2: SNHLY, FYNNEI. CDR3 residues: CASSFGRSRVGNSPLHF. The DNA of the CDR3 is TGTGCCAGCTCCTTCGGGCGGTCCAGGGTAGGGAATTCACCCCTCCACTTT. The full variable domain, its missing parts supplied by reference TRBV2 and TRBJ1-6, is EPEVTQTPSHQVTQMGQEVILRCVPISNHLYFYWYRQILGQKVEFLVSFYNNEISEKSEIFDDQFSVERPDGSNFTLKIRSTKLEDSAMYFCASSFGRSRVGNSPLHFGNGTRLTVT.

The rearrangement uses TRBV7-9 and TRBJ1-5; 10 bases line up with TRBD1. The CDR3 loop spans 18 amino acids. The V gene end was trimmed by 5 bases and the J gene end by 0 bases; junction bases not matched to a gene: 10. Germline loops: CDR1 SEHNR, CDR2 FQNEAQ (reference sequence). The CDR3 here is CASSNTGTGDFSNQPQHF. For the CDR3, the DNA is TGTGCCAGCAGCAATACCGGGACAGGGGATTTTAGCAATCAGCCCCAGCATTTT.

This chain joins TRBV5-1 and TRBJ1-5; 8 bases match TRBD1. Germline values: CDR1 SGHRS, CDR2 YFSETQ. The CDR3 sequence is 14 residues long. The V segment lost 5 bases and the J segment 4 bases; nucleotides outside the gene matches: 5. CDR3 in DNA: TGCGCCAGCAGATCCGGGACAGGTAATCAGCCCCAGCATTTT. Residues: CASRSGTGNQPQHF. The entire variable domain, with the rest obtained from reference TRBV5-1 and TRBJ1-5, is as follows: KAGVTQTPRYLIKTRGQQVTLSCSPISGHRSVSWYQQTPGQGLQFLFEYFSETQRNKGNFPGRFSGRQFSNSRSEMNVSTLELGDSALYLCASRSGTGNQPQHFGDGTRLSIL.

The V and J genes are TRBV6-5 and TRBJ1-1; maybe TRBD1 (5 bases). CDR1 MNHEY and CDR2 SVGAGI come from the germline V gene. V lost 2 bases to trimming and J lost 1 base, with 5 bases between them. This CDR3 spans 13 amino acids. The chain's CDR3 is CASSYGQNTEAFF. The DNA for the CDR3 is TGTGCCAGCAGTTACGGACAGAACACTGAAGCTTTCTTT.

Here the CDR3 reads CASSSDPGQAQNSNQPQHF. CDR3 bases: TGTGCCAGTAGTTCCGACCCGGGACAGGCTCAAAATAGCAATCAGCCCCAGCATTTT. This chain uses TRBV19 with TRBJ1-5; TRBD1 matches at 8 bases. The CDR3 is made up of 19 amino acids. CDR1 is LNHDA, CDR2 SQIVND, per germline (reference sequence). The V segment lost 5 bases and the J segment 0 bases; nucleotides outside the gene matches: 15. Supplemented by reference TRBV19 and TRBJ1-5, the full variable domain reads DGGITQSPKYLFRKEGQNVTLSCEQNLNHDAMYWYRQDPGQGLRLIYYSQIVNDFQKGDIAEGYSVSREKKESFPLTVTSAQKNPTAFYLCASSSDPGQAQNSNQPQHFGDGTRLSIL.

The chain has TRBV18 and TRBJ1-6, with D possibly TRBD1 on 6 matching bases. The CDR3 covers 16 residues. Trimming removed 3 bases from V and 9 bases from J, with 18 bases in between. Germline assignment: CDR1 KGHSH and CDR2 LQKENI. CDR3 DNA sequence: TGTGCCAGCTCACCGGATACAGGGTCGGGGCGTTCACCCCTCCACTTT. It codes for CASSPDTGSGRSPLHF.

The gene calls are TRBV27 and TRBJ1-4; D perhaps matches TRBD1 (5 bases). Trimming took 10 bases from V and 10 from J, leaving 19 bases between them. Germline lookup yields CDR1 MNHEY and CDR2 SMNVEV (reference sequence). CDR3 length equals 13 residues. The chain's CDR3 is CATTGEGSSKLFF. The CDR3 nucleotides are TGTGCCACCACGGGGGAAGGTAGTTCAAAACTGTTTTTT.